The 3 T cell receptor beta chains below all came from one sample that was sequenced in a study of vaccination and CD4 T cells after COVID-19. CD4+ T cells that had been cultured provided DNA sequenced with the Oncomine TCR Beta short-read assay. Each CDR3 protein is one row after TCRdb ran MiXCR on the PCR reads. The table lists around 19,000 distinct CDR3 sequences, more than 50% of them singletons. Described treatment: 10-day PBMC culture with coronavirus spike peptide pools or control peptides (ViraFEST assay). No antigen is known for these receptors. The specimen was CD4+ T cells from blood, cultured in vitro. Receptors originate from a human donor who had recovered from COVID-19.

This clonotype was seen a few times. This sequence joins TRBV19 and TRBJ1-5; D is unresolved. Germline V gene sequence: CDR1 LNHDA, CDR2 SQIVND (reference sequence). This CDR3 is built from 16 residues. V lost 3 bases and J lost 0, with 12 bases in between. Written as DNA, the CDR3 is TGTGCCAGTAGTATTGGTCCGGGGAATAGCAATCAGCCCCAGCATTTT. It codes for CASSIGPGNSNQPQHF.

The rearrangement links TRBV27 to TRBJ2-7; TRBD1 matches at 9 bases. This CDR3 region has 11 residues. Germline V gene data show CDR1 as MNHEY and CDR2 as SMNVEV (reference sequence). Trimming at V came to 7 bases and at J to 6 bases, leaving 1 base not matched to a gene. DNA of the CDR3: TGTGCCAGCAAGGACAGGGGCGAGCAGTACTTC. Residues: CASKDRGEQYF.

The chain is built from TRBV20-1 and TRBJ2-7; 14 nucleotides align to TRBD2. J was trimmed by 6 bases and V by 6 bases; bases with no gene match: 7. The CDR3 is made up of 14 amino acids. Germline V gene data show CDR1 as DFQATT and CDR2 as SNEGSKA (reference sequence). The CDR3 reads CSARLAGGPSEQYF. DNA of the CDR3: TGCAGTGCGAGACTAGCGGGAGGGCCTAGCGAGCAGTACTTC.